This T cell receptor beta chain came from a study of graft-versus-host responses after intestinal transplantation. Whole-study context: Recipients underwent multivisceral, liver-intestinal, or isolated intestinal transplants. Once they had received anti-thymocyte globulin induction, all recipients took tacrolimus and steroids for approximately 3 years.

Generated by immunoSEQ multiplex PCR, the TCRdb table keeps only in-frame clones and is missing some. This table has about 13,000 clones, around 38% appearing once. Study conclusions and caveats: Recipient-marrow GvH clones were detected, some having first appeared in ileum or blood.

Proliferating CFSE-low CD3+CD4+ and CD3+CD8+ responders were sorted after the reaction. The CDR3 is 15 residues long. V was pared by 6 bases and J by 4 bases, with 9 bases of the junction left unmatched. CDR1 and CDR2 from the germline V gene are SGHVS and FQNEAQ. The TCR was taken from a human patient who received an intestinal transplant. The J gene is TRBJ2-1, the V gene TRBV7-8, with TRBD1 matching over 7 bases. The sample here was alloreactive CD4+ T cells from a mixed lymphocyte reaction culture, taken before intestinal transplant. As for subset: CFSE-low proliferating T cells sorted from approximately 6-day pre-transplant mixed lymphocyte reaction (GvH or HvG direction). DNA for the CDR3: TGTGCCAGCAGTTCCCTTCCAGGGGGTTACAATGAGCAGTTCTTC. Translating it yields CASSSLPGGYNEQFF.